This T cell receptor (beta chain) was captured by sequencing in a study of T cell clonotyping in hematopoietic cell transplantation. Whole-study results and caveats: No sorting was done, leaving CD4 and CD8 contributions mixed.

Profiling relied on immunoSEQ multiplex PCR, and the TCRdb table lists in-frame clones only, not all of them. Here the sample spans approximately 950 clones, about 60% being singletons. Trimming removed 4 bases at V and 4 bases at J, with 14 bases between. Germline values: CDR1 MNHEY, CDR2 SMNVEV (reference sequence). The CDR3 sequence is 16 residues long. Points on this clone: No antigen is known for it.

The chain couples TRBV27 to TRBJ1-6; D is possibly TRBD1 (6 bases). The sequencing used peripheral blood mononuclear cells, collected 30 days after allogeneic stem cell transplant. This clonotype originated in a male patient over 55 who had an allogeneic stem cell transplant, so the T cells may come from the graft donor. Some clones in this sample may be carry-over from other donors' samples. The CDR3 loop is CASSSGVAGYNSPLHF. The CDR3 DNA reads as TGTGCCAGCAGTTCAGGGGTAGCAGGGTATAATTCACCCCTCCACTTT.